These 5 T cell receptor beta chains came from one sample sequenced in a study of OX40 agonist ivuxolimab in advanced cancers. Repertoires were generated with immunoSEQ multiplex PCR, while TCRdb's copy carries only in-frame clones and drops some. The sample lists about 86,000 clones, roughly nine tenths occurring once. The specimen was CD4+ or CD8+ T cells sorted from blood, collected in a trial of the OX40 agonist ivuxolimab. The receptors stem from an adult with an advanced solid tumor such as melanoma, head and neck, liver or kidney cancer.

V gene TRBV4-2 combines with J gene TRBJ2-5; 8 nucleotides match TRBD1. The ends lost 3 bases at V and 6 bases at J; junction bases unmatched: 6. The length of the CDR3 is 14 residues. Per germline, CDR1 LGHNA and CDR2 YNFKEQ. The CDR3 spells CASSQPTGEQTQYF. The CDR3 region has the DNA TGTGCCAGCAGCCAGCCGACAGGGGAACAGACCCAGTACTTC.

The genes are TRBV6-1 and TRBJ2-4; maybe TRBD2 (5 bases). Trimming stripped 5 bases from V and 8 bases from J, with 16 bases between. Germline V gene data show CDR1 as MNHNS and CDR2 as SASEGT. The CDR3 runs 14 residues. CDR3 protein: CASSPDRWGDIQYF. Written as DNA, the CDR3 is TGTGCCAGCAGTCCGGACCGATGGGGAGACATTCAGTACTTC.

This clone has more than one count but fewer than ten. V usage is TRBV30 and J usage is TRBJ1-3, with D unclear. V gave up 0 bases and J gave up 4 bases, with 4 bases separating them. The germline V gene encodes CDR1 GTSNPN and CDR2 SVGIG (reference sequence). CDR3 length: 12 amino acids. The CDR3 protein is CAWSVAGNTIYF. The CDR3, as DNA: TGTGCCTGGAGTGTCGCGGGAAACACCATATATTTT.

The rearrangement uses TRBV18 and TRBJ2-1; 7 bases align to TRBD1. Unmatched junction bases numbered 12, after V lost 6 bases and J lost 7 bases. The germline V gene encodes CDR1 KGHSH and CDR2 LQKENI. The CDR3 totals 15 residues. CDR3 in DNA: TGTGCCAGCTCGACCGGGACAGTGGGCTTGAATGAGCAGTTCTTC. Amino acid sequence: CASSTGTVGLNEQFF.

This clone is a singleton in its sample. The chain employs TRBV15 and TRBJ2-1; possibly TRBD2 for D (5 bases). CDR1 and CDR2 (germline): LNHNV, YYDKDF (reference sequence). The CDR3 is 17 residues long. V was pared by 0 bases and J by 0 bases, with 12 bases between. The CDR3 nucleotides read TGTGCCACCAGCAGAGAGAAGGACTTAGACTCCTACAATGAGCAGTTCTTC. Its protein product is CATSREKDLDSYNEQFF.